This paragraph covers one TCR beta chain sequence. With 3 bases removed from V and 7 bases from J, the gap between germline ends came to 10 bases. This CDR3 is 12 amino acids long. Germline V gene lookup returns CDR1 SGHRS and CDR2 YFSETQ. From RNA, the CDR3 regions of TCR beta chains were amplified and sequenced. After a first-round RT-PCR with HTBI primers, a second-round multiplex PCR was run. Each CDR3 protein is one row after TCRdb ran MiXCR on the multiplex PCR reads. This sample yields hundreds of thousands of distinct CDR3 sequences, of which about 44% are seen a single time; about 40% belongs to the top ten. The data are from a study of Graves' ophthalmopathy and Graves' hyperthyroidism.

The sample taken for sequencing was peripheral blood. The chain links TRBV5-1 to TRBJ1-2; D unresolved. This receptor was obtained from an adult man with Graves' ophthalmopathy. CDR3 in DNA: TGCGCCAGCAGCTCCGACGGATTTGGCTACACCTTC. Translated: CASSSDGFGYTF.